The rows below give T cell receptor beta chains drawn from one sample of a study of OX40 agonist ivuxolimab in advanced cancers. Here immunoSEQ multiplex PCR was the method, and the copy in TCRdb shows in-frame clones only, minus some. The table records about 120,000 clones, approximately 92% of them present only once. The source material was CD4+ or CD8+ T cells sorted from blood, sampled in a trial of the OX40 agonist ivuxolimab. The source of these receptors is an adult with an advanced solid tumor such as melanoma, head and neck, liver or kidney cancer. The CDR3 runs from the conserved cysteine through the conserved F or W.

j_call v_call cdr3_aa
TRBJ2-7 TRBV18 CASSSLLGTGAYEQYF
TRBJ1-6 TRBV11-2 CASSSRPGGSPLHF
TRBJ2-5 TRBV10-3 CAIRTGEQETQYF
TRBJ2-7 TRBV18 CASSPASSYEQYF
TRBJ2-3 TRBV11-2 CASSVQGGGTDTQYF
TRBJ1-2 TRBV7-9 CASSLAGTPAGYGYTF
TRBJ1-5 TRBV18 CASADGNQPQHF
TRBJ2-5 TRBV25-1 CASSLPGQGLETQYF
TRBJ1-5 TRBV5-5 CASSWGTGWNQPQHF
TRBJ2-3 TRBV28 CATTRRGAGGTQYF
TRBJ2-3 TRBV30 CAWSDRGRGSTDTQYF
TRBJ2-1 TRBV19 CASTGLAGGPGYEQFF
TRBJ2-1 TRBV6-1 CASSEMAGGYNEQFF
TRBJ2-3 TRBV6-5 CASSYRWADTQYF
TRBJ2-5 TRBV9 CASSVASGGAGETQYF
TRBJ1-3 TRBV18 CASSPPKSSGNTIYF
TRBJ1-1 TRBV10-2 CASSQGTNTEAFF
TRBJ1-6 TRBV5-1 CASSLEALNSPLHF
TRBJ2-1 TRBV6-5 CASRQSGGGNEQFF
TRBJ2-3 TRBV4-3 CASSQRFLDTQYF
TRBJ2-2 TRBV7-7 CASSSSRGTGELFF
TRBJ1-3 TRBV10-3 CAISEEAVRAGNTIYF
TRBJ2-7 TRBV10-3 CAISPGTGGSEQYF
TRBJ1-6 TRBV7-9 CASSSDSGSYNSPLHF
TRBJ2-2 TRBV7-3 CASSPTGYTGELFF
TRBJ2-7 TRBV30 CATDPAGQGLEQYF
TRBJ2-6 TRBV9 CASSVGQAGYRSGANVLTF
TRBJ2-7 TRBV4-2 CASSRGQGGYEQYF